This passage covers 10 T cell receptor beta chains from one sample sequenced in a study of T cell responses to AZD1222 COVID-19 vaccine. Sequencing was performed with immunoSEQ multiplex PCR; in TCRdb, only in-frame clones are kept and a portion is missing. Here the sample spans roughly 170,000 clones, 94% being singletons. This sample comprised peripheral blood, obtained 28 days after the second AZD1222 dose. All receptors come from an adult who received the AZD1222 COVID-19 vaccine.

V and J are TRBV5-4 and TRBJ1-1; D gene uncertain. Between the trimmed V and J ends, which lost 3 bases and 0 bases, there was a span of 12 bases. CDR1 and CDR2 from the germline V gene are SGHNT and YYREEE (reference sequence). The CDR3 is made up of 15 amino acids. CDR3 in amino acids: CASSYGGSMNTEAFF. In nucleotides, the CDR3 is TGTGCCAGCAGCTACGGCGGCTCCATGAACACTGAAGCTTTCTTT. Full variable domain (outside the CDR3, taken from reference TRBV5-4 and TRBJ1-1): ETGVTQSPTHLIKTRGQQVTLRCSSQSGHNTVSWYQQALGQGPQFIFQYYREEENGRGNFPPRFSGLQFPNYSSELNVNALELDDSALYLCASSYGGSMNTEAFFGQGTRLTVV.

This chain connects TRBV27 to TRBJ2-1; TRBD2 aligns across 7 bases. The CDR3 contains 16 residues. Trimming removed 3 bases from V and 3 bases from J; junction bases left unmatched: 8. CDR1 and CDR2 (germline): MNHEY, SMNVEV (reference sequence). The CDR3 nucleotides read TGTGCCAGCAGTTTCTTCGTGGGGGACTACTACAATGAGCAGTTCTTC. This codes for CASSFFVGDYYNEQFF.

V and J are TRBV7-9 and TRBJ1-2, with D perhaps matching TRBD1 (6 bases). CDR3 size: 15 residues. The ends were cut back, 5 bases at V and 5 bases at J, with 18 bases in the middle. Per the germline V gene, CDR1 is SEHNR and CDR2 is FQNEAQ (reference sequence). The CDR3 is CASSPQGIPFYGYTF. The CDR3 DNA follows: TGTGCCAGCAGCCCGCAGGGGATTCCCTTTTATGGCTACACCTTC.

The chain is built from TRBV2 and TRBJ2-7; D possibly uses TRBD1 or TRBD2 (7 bases each). V lost 6 bases and J 6 bases, leaving 15 bases between the germline ends. The germline gives CDR1 SNHLY, CDR2 FYNNEI. The CDR3 is 13 residues long. The DNA of the CDR3 is TGTGCCAGCAGCTGGGGGAGGGGGCTCGAGCAGTACTTC. It yields the protein CASSWGRGLEQYF.

The chain links TRBV18 to TRBJ1-5, with a weak D call TRBD1 (6 bases). There are 14 residues in the CDR3. V lost 2 bases, J lost 2 bases, and 7 bases lay in between. Germline V CDR1 and CDR2: KGHSH, LQKENI. The CDR3 sequence is CASSPAGGNQPQHF. CDR3 nucleotide sequence: TGTGCCAGCTCACCAGCAGGGGGCAATCAGCCCCAGCATTTT.

The rearrangement joins TRBV12-3 or TRBV12-4 to TRBJ2-1; 8 bases fit TRBD1. The V segment lost 5 bases and the J segment 13 bases; nucleotides outside the gene matches: 7. CDR3 length: 12 amino acids. The chain's CDR3 is CASSPQGAGQFF. In DNA form, the CDR3 reads TGTGCCAGCAGTCCGCAGGGGGCGGGACAGTTCTTC.

The chain has TRBV6-2 or TRBV6-3 and TRBJ1-2; 7 bases fit TRBD1. V lost 6 bases and J lost 4; bases outside the gene matches: 8. The CDR3 runs 14 residues. Looked up from germline, CDR1 is MNHEY and CDR2 is SVGEGT. In DNA form, the CDR3 reads TGTGCCAGCAGACCTAGGGGGCGCGGCTATGGCTACACCTTC. Translation gives CASRPRGRGYGYTF.

The chain uses TRBV2 and TRBJ2-3; the D gene is possibly TRBD2 (5 bases). V was shortened by 0 bases and J by 1 base, with 14 bases between the two germline ends. The CDR3 consists of 17 residues. From germline, CDR1 is SNHLY and CDR2 FYNNEI. CDR3: CASSEAVSGAGTDTQYF. CDR3 DNA: TGTGCCAGCAGTGAAGCCGTAAGCGGTGCCGGCACAGATACGCAGTATTTT.

The chain has TRBV27 and TRBJ1-1, with TRBD1 matching over 8 bases. This CDR3 contains 16 residues. J was trimmed by 6 bases and V by 7 bases; bases with no gene match: 16. The germline V gene encodes CDR1 MNHEY and CDR2 SMNVEV (reference sequence). The CDR3 sequence: CASISLGTGGVAEAFF. The DNA for the CDR3 is TGTGCCAGCATCTCTTTGGGTACAGGGGGAGTGGCTGAAGCTTTCTTT.

The V and J genes are TRBV11-2 and TRBJ2-1; the match to TRBD2 covers 9 bases. The V segment lost 1 base and the J segment 4 bases; nucleotides outside the gene matches: 8. From germline, CDR1 is SGHAT and CDR2 FQNNGV. This CDR3 spans 17 amino acids. The DNA for the CDR3 is TGTGCCAGCAGCTTAGGAGCGGGGGGCGCGCCGTACAATGAGCAGTTCTTC. Its translation: CASSLGAGGAPYNEQFF.